The present T cell receptor beta chain was sequenced within a study of regulatory T cells in long-lasting Graves disease. The time point here: persistent/refractory GD, antithyroid drugs over 5 years with positive TRAb. From RNA extracted from PBMCs, the TCR library was made. Notes on the study in general: Shared public clonotypes totalled 2,500 to 3,500 in persistent patients, compared with around 880 in new patients. Graves' patients with persistent disease showed TCR diversity lower than patients newly diagnosed.

On this clonotype: Its antigen is unidentified. A read error may be the cause here, since a much bigger clone is one base away.

For TCR beta, libraries came from iRepertoire HTBI primers and Arm-PCR of CDR3 regions. TCRdb independently ran MiXCR on the multiplex PCR reads; one entry per CDR3 protein. The table records 400,000 to 500,000 distinct CDR3 sequences, under 25% of them present only once. The specimen comprised peripheral blood mononuclear cells (PBMCs), sampled when the disease was refractory, from a patient treated with antithyroid drugs. This receptor was obtained from a female donor with Graves disease.

CDR3: CASSLNGNSNTGEPFF. The DNA for the CDR3 is TGTGCCAGCAGCTTAAACGGCAATTCTAACACCGGGGAGCCGTTTTTT. The chain couples TRBV7-3 to TRBJ2-2; maybe TRBD2 (5 bases). Germline-derived CDR1 and CDR2 are SGHTA and FQGTGA. The CDR3 runs 16 residues.